This entry features one TCR beta chain sequence. The data stem from a study of T cells in tumors after PD-1 blockade. Study context: Each patient got pembrolizumab 200 mg every 3 weeks or cemiplimab 350 mg every 2 weeks.

Data came from immunoSEQ multiplex PCR; TCRdb stores just in-frame clones and leaves some out. In the table there are thousands of clones, almost 70% of which are singletons. Per germline, CDR1 SQVTM and CDR2 ANQGSEA. There are 14 residues in the CDR3. Trimming shortened V by 5 bases and J by 0 bases, and 8 bases separated the two germline ends. This clonotype was obtained from a human donor with basal cell carcinoma. Here the sequenced sample was tumor tissue, taken before anti-PD-1 treatment. V is TRBV29-1 and J is TRBJ1-6; D gene uncertain. CDR3 DNA: TGCAGCGTTCGGTCTAACTCCTATAATTCACCCCTCCACTTT. Translation: CSVRSNSYNSPLHF.